The 5 T cell receptor beta chains presented below share a single source sample, sequenced in a study of T-cell reconstitution after alpha-beta-depleted transplantation in children. Unique molecular identifiers were incorporated during preparation of the TCRbeta library. A single record per CDR3 protein comes from TCRdb applying MiXCR to the PCR reads. The repertoire includes approximately 510,000 distinct CDR3 sequences, around 18% of them detected once, and roughly 3.3% sits in the top ten. The sample here was PBMCs from the stem cell graft donor, taken from the stem cell graft. Source of these receptors: a human donor who donated a stem cell graft to a child with acute lymphoblastic leukemia.

J is TRBJ1-2 and V is TRBV27, with D hard to call. Per the germline V gene, CDR1 is MNHEY and CDR2 is SMNVEV (reference sequence). The germline V and J ends were trimmed by 7 bases and 6 bases, with 15 bases remaining between them. This CDR3 spans 13 amino acids. The CDR3 loop is CASKDSAVDGYTF. The CDR3 DNA reads as TGTGCCAGCAAAGACTCTGCTGTAGATGGCTACACCTTC.

The J gene is TRBJ1-5, the V gene TRBV29-1, with a tentative D call TRBD1 (6 bases). The germline CDR1 and CDR2 sequences are SQVTM and ANQGSEA. CDR3 length: 14 residues. With 5 bases removed from V and 5 bases from J, the gap between germline ends came to 16 bases. This chain's CDR3 is CSVQYRDKDQPQHF. In nucleotides, the CDR3 is TGCAGCGTTCAATATAGGGACAAAGATCAGCCCCAGCATTTT. Full variable domain (outside the CDR3, taken from reference TRBV29-1 and TRBJ1-5): SAVISQKPSRDICQRGTSLTIQCQVDSQVTMMFWYRQQPGQSLTLIATANQGSEATYESGFVIDKFPISRPNLTFSTLTVSNMSPEDSSIYLCSVQYRDKDQPQHFGDGTRLSIL.

J is TRBJ1-6 and V is TRBV27, with TRBD1 identical over 7 bases. The CDR3 sequence is 16 residues long. Trimming cost V 3 bases and J 7 bases; bases outside gene matches: 9. Germline loops: CDR1 MNHEY, CDR2 SMNVEV (reference sequence). The CDR3 DNA is TGTGCCAGCAGTTTGACAGGGTTGCCTATAAATTCACCCCTCCACTTT. Its translation: CASSLTGLPINSPLHF.

The V gene is TRBV2, the J gene TRBJ2-7; D is ambiguous. Germline V CDR1 and CDR2: SNHLY, FYNNEI. The CDR3 extends over 13 amino acids. Trimming took off 6 bases at V and 5 bases at J, with 14 bases between the two ends. The CDR3 spells CASSGDSPHEQYF. CDR3 coding DNA: TGTGCCAGCAGCGGAGATAGCCCGCACGAGCAGTACTTC.

This chain uses TRBV6-4 with TRBJ2-2; 10 bases match TRBD1. V shed 6 bases, J shed 8 bases, and the junction held 6 bases outside the gene matches. Looked up from germline, CDR1 is MRHNA and CDR2 is SNTAGT. This CDR3 is built from 14 residues. The CDR3 DNA sequence: TGTGCCAGCAGCCGACAGGGGGCGACAGGGGAGCTGTTTTTT. Translating it yields CASSRQGATGELFF.